This record looks at one TCR beta chain sequence and its context. CDR3 length: 14 residues. Trimming stripped 0 bases from V and 4 bases from J, with 9 bases between. CDR1 MNHEY and CDR2 SVGAGI come from the germline V gene. The data belong to a study of control samples from healthy donors and cancer patients. The assay was immunoSEQ multiplex PCR, and TCRdb's table has in-frame clones only and misses some. The sample includes some 150,000 clones, 96% seen only once; the top ten take over 1%. This sequence joins TRBV6-5 and TRBJ1-2, with D hard to call. Sequencing input: blood. The origin of this receptor is a woman aged 25 to 39 in good health. The CDR3 reads CASSYSGSSYGYTF. The CDR3, as DNA: TGTGCCAGCAGTTACTCAGGCTCCTCCTATGGCTACACCTTC.